Presented here are 26 T cell receptor beta chains from one specimen sequenced in a study of a mutant IDH1 vaccine in newly diagnosed glioma. Their antigens are not known. Noted time point: week 47, end of study. All doses held 300 ug of mutant IDH1 20-mer peptide, with topical imiquimod. Data came from immunoSEQ multiplex PCR; TCRdb stores just in-frame clones and leaves some out. Of tens of thousands of clones listed, 70% to 85% are singletons. Sequencing used PBMCs, obtained from a glioma patient whose treatment included an IDH1 peptide vaccine. These receptors all stem from a young man with glioma. Some clones in this sample may be carry-over from other donors' samples.

This clone was seen only once. A much larger clonotype is one base distant, so this may be a read error. This chain links TRBV5-6 with TRBJ2-7; D gene ambiguous. Per the germline V gene, CDR1 is SGHDT and CDR2 is YYEEEE. The ends were cut back, 1 base at V and 3 bases at J, with 5 bases in the middle. CDR3 length: 12 residues. The CDR3: CASSLWGYEQYF. DNA of the CDR3: TGTGCCAGCAGCTTGTGGGGCTACGAGCAGTACTTC.

The chain is built from TRBV5-1 and TRBJ2-7; 12 bases are a match to TRBD1. Trimming cost V 3 bases and J 3 bases; bases outside gene matches: 7. Per germline, CDR1 SGHRS and CDR2 YFSETQ. This CDR3 is built from 16 residues. Written as DNA, the CDR3 is TGCGCCAGCAGCTGGGCCCGGGACAGGGGGCTCTACGAGCAGTACTTC. Protein sequence: CASSWARDRGLYEQYF.

This chain links TRBV9 with TRBJ2-2; TRBD2 matches at 9 bases. Germline V gene sequence: CDR1 SGDLS, CDR2 YYNGEE. The junction had 5 bases not matched to a gene; V was cut back by 3 bases and J by 5 bases. The CDR3 covers 15 residues. CDR3 sequence reads: CASSASGRTTGELFF. DNA of the CDR3: TGTGCCAGCAGCGCGAGCGGGAGGACTACCGGGGAGCTGTTTTTT.

This clone was found a few times. This chain uses TRBV30 with TRBJ1-4; D unresolved. The CDR3 runs to 11 residues. The V end was cut by 1 base, the J end by 8 bases, with 5 bases between. Germline values: CDR1 GTSNPN, CDR2 SVGIG (reference sequence). CDR3 DNA: TGTGCCTGGAGTGACTCGGAAAAACTGTTTTTT. Protein: CAWSDSEKLFF.

This rearrangement joins TRBV7-2 to TRBJ2-5; TRBD1 matches 8 bases. The CDR3 spans 15 residues. Germline-derived CDR1 and CDR2 are SGHTA and FQGNSA. Trimming at V came to 2 bases and at J to 4 bases, leaving 6 bases not matched to a gene. The chain's CDR3 is CASSLQGALGETQYF. The CDR3, as DNA: TGTGCCAGCAGCTTACAGGGGGCTTTAGGAGAGACCCAGTACTTC.

V usage is TRBV11-1 and J usage is TRBJ1-2; 9 nucleotides line up with TRBD1. Trimming cost V 3 bases and J 8 bases; bases outside gene matches: 13. The CDR3 spans 16 residues. Germline V gene sequence: CDR1 SGHAT, CDR2 FQDESV (reference sequence). The CDR3 protein is CASSFGPGQGRRGYTF. CDR3 DNA: TGTGCCAGCAGCTTTGGACCGGGACAGGGAAGAAGGGGCTACACCTTC.

The CDR3 loop is CASSPHAGYGYTF. The CDR3 DNA sequence: TGCGCCAGCAGCCCACACGCCGGCTATGGCTACACCTTC. This chain links TRBV5-1 with TRBJ1-2; D call uncertain. The length of the CDR3 is 13 residues. V was pared by 4 bases and J by 4 bases, with 11 bases between. Germline CDR1 and CDR2: SGHRS and YFSETQ.

The chain uses TRBV9 and TRBJ2-5; 8 positions match TRBD2. Germline V gene data show CDR1 as SGDLS and CDR2 as YYNGEE. The CDR3 sequence is 17 residues long. Trimming removed 3 bases from V and 2 bases from J; junction bases left unmatched: 12. Written as DNA, the CDR3 is TGTGCCAGCAGCGCCCCGCAAGCGGGGGTGGGACAAGAGACCCAGTACTTC. Translating it yields CASSAPQAGVGQETQYF.

This chain links TRBV2 with TRBJ2-7; D ambiguous. The V end lost 2 bases, the J end lost 2 bases, and 7 bases lay between the germline ends. This CDR3 is built from 13 residues. The germline V gene has CDR1 SNHLY and CDR2 FYNNEI. The DNA of the CDR3 is TGTGCCAGCAGTGAATGGGTCACCTACGAGCAGTACTTC. The encoded protein is CASSEWVTYEQYF.

There are a few counts of this clone. CDR3 amino acids: CASSAIGTLSNQPQHF. The CDR3 DNA is TGTGCCAGTAGTGCTATCGGGACGCTTTCGAATCAGCCCCAGCATTTT. The rearrangement links TRBV19 to TRBJ1-5, with a tentative D call TRBD1 (5 bases). Trimming cost V 5 bases and J 4 bases, with 18 bases left between them. Germline V lookup: CDR1 LNHDA, CDR2 SQIVND (reference sequence). The CDR3 loop spans 16 amino acids.

The chain has TRBV6-5 and TRBJ1-2; 8 positions agree with TRBD1. CDR3 length: 15 residues. Per the germline V gene, CDR1 is MNHEY and CDR2 is SVGAGI. Germline trimming cut 8 bases from V and 4 bases from J; bases unmatched to any gene: 12. The CDR3 spells CASLPDRGATYGYTF. The CDR3, as DNA: TGTGCCAGCCTCCCCGACAGGGGAGCCACCTATGGCTACACCTTC.

The genes are TRBV5-6 and TRBJ2-1; the D call may be TRBD1 or TRBD2 (5 bases each). V was cut by 7 bases and J by 6 bases, with 14 bases left in between. This CDR3 contains 13 residues. The V gene's germline CDR1 is SGHDT and CDR2 YYEEEE. DNA of the CDR3: TGTGCCAGCGGGACCGCAGGCATCAATGAGCAGTTCTTC. This codes for CASGTAGINEQFF.

This clone occurred a few times. J is TRBJ1-1 and V is TRBV9; a possible D gene is TRBD1 (6 bases). Germline loops: CDR1 SGDLS, CDR2 YYNGEE. The CDR3 has 12 residues. Trimming left V 4 bases short and J 11 bases short, with 15 bases between. CDR3 sequence (DNA): TGTGCCAGCAGCCGACAGGCCGGGACGGCTTTCTTT. Translating gives CASSRQAGTAFF.

CDR3 coding DNA: TGCGCCAGCAGCCTGGACACACTCACCGGGGAGCTGTTTTTT. This codes for CASSLDTLTGELFF. V gene TRBV5-1 combines with J gene TRBJ2-2; TRBD1 is a possible D gene (5 bases). Germline CDR1 is SGHRS and CDR2 is YFSETQ. The CDR3 has 14 amino acids. Between the trimmed V and J ends, which lost 4 bases and 4 bases, there was a span of 11 bases.

This clone was observed a handful of times. The rearrangement joins TRBV6-4 to TRBJ2-3; TRBD2 agrees at 8 bases. Germline CDR1 and CDR2: MRHNA and SNTAGT. Losses at the gene ends were 3 bases for V and 1 base for J; bases not matched to a gene: 0. This CDR3 is built from 14 residues. The CDR3 DNA follows: TGTGCCAGCAGTGAGCGGGGGGGCACAGATACGCAGTATTTT. Translation: CASSERGGTDTQYF.

The chain employs TRBV9 and TRBJ2-2; 10 positions match TRBD2. CDR3 length equals 18 residues. From germline, CDR1 is SGDLS and CDR2 YYNGEE. Trimming cost V 0 bases and J 6 bases; bases outside gene matches: 11. The CDR3 is CASSVGDQRGGRAGELFF. CDR3 sequence (DNA): TGTGCCAGCAGCGTAGGGGACCAGCGGGGGGGCCGGGCCGGGGAGCTGTTTTTT. The full variable domain, in which reference TRBV9 and TRBJ2-2 provide the parts outside the CDR3, is DSGVTQTPKHLITATGQRVTLRCSPRSGDLSVYWYQQSLDQGLQFLIQYYNGEERAKGNILERFSAQQFPDLHSELNLSSLELGDSALYFCASSVGDQRGGRAGELFFGEGSRLTVL.

The rearrangement joins TRBV6-1 to TRBJ2-7; TRBD2 matches at 7 bases. CDR3 length: 14 amino acids. Germline trimming cut 2 bases from V and 7 bases from J; bases unmatched to any gene: 8. Germline-derived CDR1 and CDR2 are MNHNS and SASEGT. CDR3 sequence (DNA): TGTGCCAGCAGTGAAATAGGGCAGGGAGGGGAGCAGTACTTC. Protein product: CASSEIGQGGEQYF.

This clone was seen more than once but under ten times. The V call is TRBV6-4, the J call TRBJ1-1; D call uncertain. Germline-derived CDR1 and CDR2 are MRHNA and SNTAGT. The ends were cut back, 9 bases at V and 1 base at J, with 15 bases in the middle. The CDR3 is 14 amino acids. The CDR3 sequence is CARSGRPKNTEAFF. The CDR3 bases are TGTGCCAGGTCGGGTCGTCCTAAGAACACTGAAGCTTTCTTT.

The chain is built from TRBV5-1 and TRBJ1-1; no definite D call. CDR3 size: 13 residues. Germline V gene data show CDR1 as SGHRS and CDR2 as YFSETQ. V lost 0 bases to trimming and J lost 5 bases, with 8 bases between them. The CDR3 loop is CASSLGVGTEAFF. The CDR3 DNA is TGCGCCAGCAGCTTGGGGGTTGGGACTGAAGCTTTCTTT.

The J gene is TRBJ1-4, the V gene TRBV18, with D unclear. Trimming took 2 bases from V and 5 from J, leaving 12 bases between them. From germline, CDR1 is KGHSH and CDR2 LQKENI. This CDR3 is built from 15 residues. CDR3 amino acids: CASSPVAQPNEKLFF. The CDR3 DNA is TGTGCCAGCTCACCAGTAGCACAGCCGAATGAAAAACTGTTTTTT.

This rearrangement joins TRBV2 to TRBJ1-2; D is uncertain. Germline CDR1 reads SNHLY; CDR2 reads FYNNEI. CDR3 length: 15 residues. The ends were cut back, 11 bases at V and 8 bases at J, with 27 bases in the middle. In DNA form, the CDR3 reads TGTGCCGTGTCTCCAGACTCTCCACTCACAGTAGGCTACACCTTC. Its protein is CAVSPDSPLTVGYTF.

The rearrangement uses TRBV7-2 and TRBJ2-7, with D hard to call. The CDR3 totals 14 residues. CDR1 is SGHTA, CDR2 FQGNSA, per germline. Trimming removed 4 bases from V and 7 bases from J, with 17 bases in between. CDR3 in amino acids: CASSYRANWGEQYF. The CDR3 region has the DNA TGTGCCAGCAGCTACCGGGCCAACTGGGGAGAGCAGTACTTC.

The chain is built from TRBV11-2 and TRBJ2-7; possible D gene TRBD1, 5 bases. The V end lost 5 bases, the J end lost 4 bases, and 12 bases lay between the germline ends. Germline assignment: CDR1 SGHAT and CDR2 FQNNGV. The CDR3 is 13 residues long. CDR3 DNA: TGTGCCAGCAGCCCCCTAACAGGTTACGAGCAGTACTTC. Encoded protein: CASSPLTGYEQYF.

The V and J genes are TRBV2 and TRBJ2-1; D is unclear. Trimming took off 3 bases at V and 5 bases at J, with 8 bases between the two ends. Germline V gives CDR1 SNHLY, CDR2 FYNNEI. The CDR3 runs 13 residues. CDR3 loop: CASSEQGNNEQFF. The DNA for the CDR3 is TGTGCCAGCAGTGAGCAAGGCAACAATGAGCAGTTCTTC.

The CDR3 region is CASSPSWGTDTQYF. CDR3 sequence (DNA): TGTGCCAGCAGCCCTAGCTGGGGCACAGATACGCAGTATTTT. The J gene is TRBJ2-3, the V gene TRBV7-2, with a weak D call TRBD2 (5 bases). CDR3 length: 14 residues. The ends were cut back, 5 bases at V and 1 base at J, with 10 bases in the middle. Germline lookup yields CDR1 SGHTA and CDR2 FQGNSA.

The CDR3 sequence is CASSQDGPGTNEKLFF. The CDR3 nucleotides read TGTGCCAGCAGCCAAGACGGGCCAGGGACTAATGAAAAACTGTTTTTT. V gene TRBV4-2 combines with J gene TRBJ1-4; perhaps TRBD1 as D (5 bases). V was clipped by 0 bases and J by 2 bases, with 10 bases between them. The CDR3 is made up of 16 amino acids. Germline V CDR1 and CDR2: LGHNA, YNFKEQ.